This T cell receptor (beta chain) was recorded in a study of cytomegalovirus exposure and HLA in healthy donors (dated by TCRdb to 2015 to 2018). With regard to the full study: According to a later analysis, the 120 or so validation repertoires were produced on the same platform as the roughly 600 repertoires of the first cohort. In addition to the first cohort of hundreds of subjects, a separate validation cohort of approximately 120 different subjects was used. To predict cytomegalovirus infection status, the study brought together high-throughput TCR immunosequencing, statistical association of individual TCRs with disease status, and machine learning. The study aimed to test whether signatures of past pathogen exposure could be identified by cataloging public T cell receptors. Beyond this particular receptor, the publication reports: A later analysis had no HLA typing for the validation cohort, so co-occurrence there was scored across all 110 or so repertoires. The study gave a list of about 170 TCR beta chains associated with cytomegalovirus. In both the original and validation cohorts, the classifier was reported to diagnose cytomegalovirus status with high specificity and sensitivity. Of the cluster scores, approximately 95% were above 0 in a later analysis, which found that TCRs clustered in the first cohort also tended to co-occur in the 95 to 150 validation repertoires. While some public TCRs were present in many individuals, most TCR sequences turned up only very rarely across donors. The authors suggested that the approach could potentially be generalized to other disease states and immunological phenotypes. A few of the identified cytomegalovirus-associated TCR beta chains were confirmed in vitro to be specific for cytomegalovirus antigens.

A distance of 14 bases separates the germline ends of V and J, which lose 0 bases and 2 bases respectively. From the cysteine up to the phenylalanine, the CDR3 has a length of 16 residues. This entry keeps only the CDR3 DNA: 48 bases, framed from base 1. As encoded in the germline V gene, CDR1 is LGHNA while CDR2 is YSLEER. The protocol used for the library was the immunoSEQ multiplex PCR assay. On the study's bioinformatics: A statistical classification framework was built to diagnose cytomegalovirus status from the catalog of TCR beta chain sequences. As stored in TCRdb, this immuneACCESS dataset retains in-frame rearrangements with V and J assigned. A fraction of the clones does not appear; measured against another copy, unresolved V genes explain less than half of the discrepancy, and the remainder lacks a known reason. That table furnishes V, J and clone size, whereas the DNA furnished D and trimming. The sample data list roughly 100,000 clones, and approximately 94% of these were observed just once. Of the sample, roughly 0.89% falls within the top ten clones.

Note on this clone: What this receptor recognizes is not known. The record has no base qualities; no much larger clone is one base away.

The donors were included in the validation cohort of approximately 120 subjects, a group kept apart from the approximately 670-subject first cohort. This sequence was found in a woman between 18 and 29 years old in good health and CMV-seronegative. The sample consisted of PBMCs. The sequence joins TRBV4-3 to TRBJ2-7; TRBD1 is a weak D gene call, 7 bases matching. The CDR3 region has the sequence CASSQDGAGGTYEQYF. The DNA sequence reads TGCGCCAGCAGCCAAGATGGGGCAGGGGGGACCTACGAGCAGTACTTC.